These 26 T cell receptor beta chains share one sample of origin, sequenced in a study of shared clonotypes between healthy human individuals. Sequencing used immunoSEQ multiplex PCR; TCRdb keeps in-frame clones, though not all of them. The sample comprises approximately 470,000 clones, around 73% of which are singletons, and around 12% rests with the top ten. Sequencing was carried out using PBMCs. The receptor source for this set is a woman aged 35 to 49 in good health. Some clones in this sample may be carry-over from other donors' samples.

This chain connects TRBV5-1 to TRBJ2-5; D unclear. The V and J ends lost 4 bases and 3 bases respectively, with 10 bases between them. Looked up from germline, CDR1 is SGHRS and CDR2 is YFSETQ. This CDR3 has 13 amino acids. DNA of the CDR3: TGCGCCAGCAGCCCCGCAGGTGAAGAGACCCAGTACTTC. This gives the protein CASSPAGEETQYF.

This sequence joins TRBV6-6 and TRBJ2-7; D not resolved. V lost 7 bases to trimming and J lost 0 bases, with 13 bases between them. Germline CDR1 and CDR2: MNHNY and SVGAGI (reference sequence). The CDR3 runs to 14 residues. CDR3 amino acids: CASTTSDTSYEQYF. In DNA, the CDR3 is TGTGCCAGCACGACATCCGACACCTCCTACGAGCAGTACTTC.

The chain has TRBV6-1 and TRBJ1-5; no clear D. The CDR3 spans 14 residues. Between the trimmed V and J ends, which lost 3 bases and 5 bases, there was a span of 11 bases. Per the germline V gene, CDR1 is MNHNS and CDR2 is SASEGT. This CDR3 reads CASSDLTMYQPQHF. The CDR3 coding sequence is TGTGCCAGCAGTGATTTGACTATGTATCAGCCCCAGCATTTT.

This clone came up once. This chain uses TRBV28 with TRBJ1-2; D is possibly TRBD1 (5 bases). The germline V gene has CDR1 MDHEN and CDR2 SYDVKM. V was cut by 3 bases and J by 0 bases, with 14 bases left in between. The CDR3 spans 16 residues. CDR3 DNA sequence: TGTGCCAGCAGTTTTCGCGGGACTCAAGCTAACTATGGCTACACCTTC. Translation: CASSFRGTQANYGYTF.

V and J are TRBV6-6 and TRBJ2-2; D perhaps matches TRBD1 (5 bases). Trimming stripped 2 bases from V and 6 bases from J, with 10 bases between. Germline-derived CDR1 and CDR2 are MNHNY and SVGAGI (reference sequence). This CDR3 comprises 14 residues. This chain's CDR3 is CASSYLRVPGELFF. DNA for the CDR3: TGTGCCAGCAGTTACCTCAGGGTGCCCGGGGAGCTGTTTTTT.

The gene calls are TRBV11-2 and TRBJ1-4, with 7 bases lining up with TRBD1. The V segment lost 3 bases and the J segment 9 bases; nucleotides outside the gene matches: 4. CDR1 is SGHAT and CDR2 is FQNNGV in the germline V gene. The CDR3 loop spans 13 amino acids. Here the CDR3 reads CASSLEQGQKLFF. CDR3 sequence (DNA): TGTGCCAGCAGCTTGGAACAGGGGCAAAAACTGTTTTTT.

In its sample, this clone was seen a few times. This chain connects TRBV7-9 to TRBJ2-2; D unresolved. This CDR3 contains 14 residues. The germline CDR1 and CDR2 sequences are SEHNR and FQNEAQ (reference sequence). V was cut by 8 bases and J by 1 base, with 11 bases left in between. The CDR3: CASERRLNTGELFF. CDR3 nucleotide sequence: TGTGCCAGCGAGAGACGATTGAACACCGGGGAGCTGTTTTTT. The full variable domain, with the rest looked up from reference TRBV7-9 and TRBJ2-2, is DTGVSQNPRHKITKRGQNVTFRCDPISEHNRLYWYRQTLGQGPEFLTYFQNEAQLEKSRLLSDRFSAERPKGSFSTLEIQRTEQGDSAMYLCASERRLNTGELFFGEGSRLTVL.

The CDR3 loop reads CAWSASLQGVWGYTF. The CDR3 DNA sequence: TGTGCCTGGAGCGCCTCCCTCCAGGGGGTTTGGGGCTACACCTTC. The gene calls are TRBV30 and TRBJ1-2; 7 bases are shared with TRBD1. CDR3 size: 15 residues. Per germline, CDR1 GTSNPN and CDR2 SVGIG (reference sequence). V gave up 3 bases and J gave up 8 bases; unmatched junction bases: 15.

V gene TRBV5-6 combines with J gene TRBJ2-1, with 9 nucleotides matching TRBD1. From germline, CDR1 is SGHDT and CDR2 YYEEEE. CDR3 length: 16 amino acids. The V segment lost 1 base and the J segment 4 bases; nucleotides outside the gene matches: 6. This chain's CDR3 is CASSLNPGQGYNEQFF. CDR3 nucleotides: TGTGCCAGCAGCTTGAACCCGGGACAGGGATACAATGAGCAGTTCTTC.

This rearrangement joins TRBV2 to TRBJ1-2; maybe TRBD1 (6 bases). Germline-derived CDR1 and CDR2 are SNHLY and FYNNEI. The V end was cut by 5 bases, the J end by 7 bases, with 17 bases between. The CDR3 runs to 14 residues. CDR3 coding DNA: TGTGCCAGCAGTACCCGGACAGCTTCAGCTGGCTACACCTTC. This gives the protein CASSTRTASAGYTF.

As regards this clone: The identical CDR3 is also encoded by other nucleotide sequences in the sample. The chain combines TRBV5-1 with TRBJ2-3; 13 bases are a match to TRBD2. V lost 5 bases, J lost 0 bases, and 0 bases stayed unmatched. CDR3 length: 15 residues. The germline gives CDR1 SGHRS, CDR2 YFSETQ. The DNA of the CDR3 is TGCGCCAGCAGGACTAGCGGGAGGAGCACAGATACGCAGTATTTT. Its protein is CASRTSGRSTDTQYF.

The chain employs TRBV7-9 and TRBJ2-7; D unclear. V lost 8 bases and J lost 0, with 11 bases in between. The CDR3 totals 13 residues. CDR1 is SEHNR, CDR2 FQNEAQ, per germline (reference sequence). Here the CDR3 DNA reads TGTGCCAGCGGAGACGGAAACTCCTACGAGCAGTACTTC. It codes for CASGDGNSYEQYF. Full variable domain (remainder filled in from reference TRBV7-9 and TRBJ2-7): DTGVSQNPRHKITKRGQNVTFRCDPISEHNRLYWYRQTLGQGPEFLTYFQNEAQLEKSRLLSDRFSAERPKGSFSTLEIQRTEQGDSAMYLCASGDGNSYEQYFGPGTRLTVT.

Details on this clone: A read error may account for a junction end that differs from germline. The chain employs TRBV18 and TRBJ1-1, with D tentatively TRBD1 (6 bases). Germline CDR1 is KGHSH and CDR2 is LQKENI. This CDR3 spans 13 amino acids. Written as DNA, the CDR3 is TGTGCCAGCTCGCCACAGGGTTTCACTGAAGCTTTCTTT. Translated: CASSPQGFTEAFF.

The V gene is TRBV6-1, the J gene TRBJ2-5, with TRBD2 matching over 9 bases. The CDR3 sequence is 16 residues long. Trimming removed 2 bases from V and 5 bases from J; junction bases left unmatched: 9. Germline V gives CDR1 MNHNS, CDR2 SASEGT. As DNA, the CDR3 is TGTGCCAGCAGTGAAACGGCTAGCGGGGACTTCGAGACCCAGTACTTC. Encoded protein: CASSETASGDFETQYF.

Comment on this clone: This sample includes further DNA sequences coding for the same CDR3. This chain links TRBV7-9 with TRBJ2-2, with TRBD2 identical over 11 bases. V dropped 4 bases and J dropped 6; count of bases not matched to a gene: 4. CDR3 length: 15 amino acids. Germline values: CDR1 SEHNR, CDR2 FQNEAQ (reference sequence). The CDR3, as DNA: TGTGCCAGCAGCTCACTAGCGGGAGTTGCCGGGGAGCTGTTTTTT. Its protein is CASSSLAGVAGELFF.

This clone was recorded once. The chain links TRBV28 to TRBJ1-4; 12 bases match TRBD1. The CDR3 spans 15 residues. Trimming took 8 bases from V and 16 from J; bases not matched to a gene: 17. Per the germline V gene, CDR1 is MDHEN and CDR2 is SYDVKM. This CDR3 reads CASGQPGQGAYGPFF. CDR3 nucleotide sequence: TGTGCCAGCGGACAACCGGGACAGGGGGCTTACGGGCCGTTTTTT.

The rearrangement joins TRBV2 to TRBJ2-5; TRBD1 matches at 11 bases. The germline gives CDR1 SNHLY, CDR2 FYNNEI. V gave up 5 bases and J gave up 3 bases; unmatched junction bases: 2. The CDR3 is 14 amino acids. The CDR3 protein is CASSRTGGKETQYF. CDR3 nucleotide sequence: TGTGCCAGCAGTCGGACAGGGGGCAAAGAGACCCAGTACTTC.

This rearrangement joins TRBV7-9 to TRBJ1-1; D perhaps matches TRBD1 (5 bases). Trimming cost V 4 bases and J 2 bases, with 8 bases left between them. There are 13 residues in the CDR3. CDR1 is SEHNR and CDR2 is FQNEAQ in the germline V gene (reference sequence). The CDR3 region is CASSWTINTEAFF. CDR3 in DNA: TGTGCCAGCAGCTGGACAATTAACACTGAAGCTTTCTTT.

The CDR3 reads CASRGRGHNEQFF. The DNA of the CDR3 is TGTGCCAGCAGGGGCAGGGGCCACAATGAGCAGTTCTTC. The chain combines TRBV27 with TRBJ2-1; D may be TRBD1 (6 bases). The V end was cut by 6 bases, the J end by 5 bases, with 11 bases between. The CDR3 runs to 13 residues. Looked up from germline, CDR1 is MNHEY and CDR2 is SMNVEV (reference sequence).

The CDR3 protein is CASSVDVDRGHTEAFF. In nucleotides, the CDR3 is TGTGCCAGCAGCGTAGATGTGGACAGGGGGCACACTGAAGCTTTCTTT. The chain employs TRBV9 and TRBJ1-1, with 11 bases lining up with TRBD1. This CDR3 region has 16 residues. Trimming cost V 0 bases and J 3 bases; bases outside gene matches: 4. Germline lookup yields CDR1 SGDLS and CDR2 YYNGEE. The complete variable domain, with remaining parts taken from reference TRBV9 and TRBJ1-1, reads DSGVTQTPKHLITATGQRVTLRCSPRSGDLSVYWYQQSLDQGLQFLIQYYNGEERAKGNILERFSAQQFPDLHSELNLSSLELGDSALYFCASSVDVDRGHTEAFFGQGTRLTVV.

V and J are TRBV2 and TRBJ2-5; 12 bases line up with TRBD1. V lost 3 bases, J lost 6 bases, and 2 bases stayed unmatched. The CDR3 length is 14 residues. Germline CDR1 is SNHLY and CDR2 is FYNNEI. CDR3 sequence (DNA): TGTGCCAGCAGTGAGCGGGACAGGGGGCAGACCCAGTACTTC. Translation: CASSERDRGQTQYF.

V usage is TRBV6-1 and J usage is TRBJ1-2; D perhaps matches TRBD1 (5 bases). Germline assignment: CDR1 MNHNS and CDR2 SASEGT. With 7 bases removed from V and 2 bases from J, the gap between germline ends came to 11 bases. The CDR3 spans 13 residues. In nucleotides, the CDR3 is TGTGCCAGCACTATGGGGGACAACTATGGCTACACCTTC. It translates to CASTMGDNYGYTF.

The chain joins TRBV28 to TRBJ2-5; D possibly corresponds to TRBD1 (6 bases). The end of the DNA fits TRBJ2-7 better, so the J call may be wrong. Germline-derived CDR1 and CDR2 are MDHEN and SYDVKM. The CDR3 runs 15 residues. The CDR3 DNA follows: TGTGCCAGCACCCCCCCCGCAATGACAGGATACGAGCAGTACTTC. Translated, it gives CASTPPAMTGYEQYF.

The sample holds one count of this clone. The rearrangement joins TRBV6-1 to TRBJ2-7, with D maybe TRBD2 (6 bases). The CDR3 is 15 amino acids. The germline V gene encodes CDR1 MNHNS and CDR2 SASEGT. V dropped 6 bases and J dropped 0 bases, with 15 bases sitting between them. CDR3: CASSPRDGSSYEQYF. The CDR3 DNA reads TGTGCCAGCAGCCCCCGGGACGGGAGCTCCTACGAGCAGTACTTC.

This chain links TRBV10-3 with TRBJ2-7; 7 nucleotides agree with TRBD2. This CDR3 is 16 amino acids long. Germline V CDR1 and CDR2: ENHRY, SYGVKD. The V segment lost 2 bases and the J segment 2 bases; nucleotides outside the gene matches: 9. The CDR3 bases are TGTGCCATCAGTGAGAGCGGCCTAGCGGAGACCTACGAGCAGTACTTC. Translating it yields CAISESGLAETYEQYF.

The chain is built from TRBV5-1 and TRBJ2-7; tentatively, D is TRBD2 (7 bases). Germline values: CDR1 SGHRS, CDR2 YFSETQ. V was clipped by 0 bases and J by 3 bases, with 16 bases between them. This CDR3 is built from 16 residues. The CDR3 coding sequence is TGCGCCAGCAGCTTGGCTGGGGGGGCGGGCGTCTACGAGCAGTACTTC. Translated: CASSLAGGAGVYEQYF.